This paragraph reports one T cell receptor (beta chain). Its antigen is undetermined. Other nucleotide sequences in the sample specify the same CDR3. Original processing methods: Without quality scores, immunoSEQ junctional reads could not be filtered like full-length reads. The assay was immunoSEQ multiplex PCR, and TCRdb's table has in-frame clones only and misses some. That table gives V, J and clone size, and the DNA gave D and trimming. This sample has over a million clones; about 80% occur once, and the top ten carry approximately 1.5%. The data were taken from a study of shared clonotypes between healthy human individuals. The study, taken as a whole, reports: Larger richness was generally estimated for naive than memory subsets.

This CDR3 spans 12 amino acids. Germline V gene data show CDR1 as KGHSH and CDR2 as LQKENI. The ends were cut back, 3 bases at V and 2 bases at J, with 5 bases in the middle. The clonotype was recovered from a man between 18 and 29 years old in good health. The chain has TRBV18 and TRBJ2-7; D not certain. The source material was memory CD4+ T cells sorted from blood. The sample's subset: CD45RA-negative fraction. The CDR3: CASSPGAYEQYF. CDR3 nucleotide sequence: TGTGCCAGCTCACCCGGAGCCTACGAGCAGTACTTC.